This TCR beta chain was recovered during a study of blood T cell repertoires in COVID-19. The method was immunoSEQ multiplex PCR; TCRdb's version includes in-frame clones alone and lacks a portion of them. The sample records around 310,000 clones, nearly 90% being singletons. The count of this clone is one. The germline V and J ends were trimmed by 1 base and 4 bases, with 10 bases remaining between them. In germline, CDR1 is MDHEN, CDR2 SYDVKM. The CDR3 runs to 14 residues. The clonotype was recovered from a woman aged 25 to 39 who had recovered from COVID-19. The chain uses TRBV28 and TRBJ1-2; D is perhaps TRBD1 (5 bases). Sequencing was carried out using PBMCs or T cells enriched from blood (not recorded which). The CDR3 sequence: CASSLSSGGYGYTF. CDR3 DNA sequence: TGTGCCAGCAGTTTATCTTCCGGGGGCTATGGCTACACCTTC.